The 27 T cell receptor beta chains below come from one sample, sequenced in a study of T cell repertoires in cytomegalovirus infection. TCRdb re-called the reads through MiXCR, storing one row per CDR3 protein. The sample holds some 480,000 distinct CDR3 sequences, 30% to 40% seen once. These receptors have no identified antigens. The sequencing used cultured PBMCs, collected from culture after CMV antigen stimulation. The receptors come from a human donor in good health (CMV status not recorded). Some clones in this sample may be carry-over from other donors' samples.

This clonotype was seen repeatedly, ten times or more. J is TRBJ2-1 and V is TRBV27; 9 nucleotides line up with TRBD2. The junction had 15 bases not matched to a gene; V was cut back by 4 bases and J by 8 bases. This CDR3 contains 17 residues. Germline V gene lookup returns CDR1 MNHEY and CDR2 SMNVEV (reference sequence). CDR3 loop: CASSSTYEGSGSDEQFF. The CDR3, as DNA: TGTGCCAGCAGTTCCACCTACGAGGGTAGCGGGAGCGATGAGCAGTTCTTC.

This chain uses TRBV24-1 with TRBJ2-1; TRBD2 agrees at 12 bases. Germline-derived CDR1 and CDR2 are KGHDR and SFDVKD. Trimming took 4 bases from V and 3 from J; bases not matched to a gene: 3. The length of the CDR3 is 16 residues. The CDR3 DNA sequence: TGTGCCACCAGTGACGCTAGCGGGAGGGGCTACAATGAGCAGTTCTTC. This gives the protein CATSDASGRGYNEQFF.

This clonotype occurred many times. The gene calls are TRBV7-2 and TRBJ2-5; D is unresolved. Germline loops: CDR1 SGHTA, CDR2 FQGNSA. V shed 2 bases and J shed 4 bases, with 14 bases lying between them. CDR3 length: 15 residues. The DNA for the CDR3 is TGTGCCAGCAGCTTACAGAGTTCCGAGCGAGAGACCCAGTACTTC. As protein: CASSLQSSERETQYF.

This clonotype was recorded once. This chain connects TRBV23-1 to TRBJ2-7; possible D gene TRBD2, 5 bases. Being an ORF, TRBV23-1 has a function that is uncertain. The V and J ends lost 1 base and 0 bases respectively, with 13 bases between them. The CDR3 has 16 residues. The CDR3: CASSQCGGRGSYEQYF. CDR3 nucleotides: TGCGCCAGCAGTCAATGTGGAGGCCGGGGCTCCTACGAGCAGTACTTC.

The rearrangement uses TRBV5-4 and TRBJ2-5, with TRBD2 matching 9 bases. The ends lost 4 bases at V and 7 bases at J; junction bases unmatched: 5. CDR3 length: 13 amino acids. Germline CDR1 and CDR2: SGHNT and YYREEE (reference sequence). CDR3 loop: CASSQREAGTQYF. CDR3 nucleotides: TGTGCCAGCAGCCAGCGGGAGGCGGGGACCCAGTACTTC.

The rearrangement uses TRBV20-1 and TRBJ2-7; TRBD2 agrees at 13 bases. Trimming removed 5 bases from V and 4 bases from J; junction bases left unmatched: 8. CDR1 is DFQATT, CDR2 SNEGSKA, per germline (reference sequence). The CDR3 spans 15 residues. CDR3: CSASKLAGGPYEQYF. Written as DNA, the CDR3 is TGCAGTGCTTCTAAACTAGCGGGAGGGCCGTACGAGCAGTACTTC.

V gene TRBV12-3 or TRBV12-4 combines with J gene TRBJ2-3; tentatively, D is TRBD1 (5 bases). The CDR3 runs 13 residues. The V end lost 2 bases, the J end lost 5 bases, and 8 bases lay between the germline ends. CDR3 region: CASSLYRGDTQYF. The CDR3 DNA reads TGTGCCAGCAGTTTATATAGGGGAGATACGCAGTATTTT.

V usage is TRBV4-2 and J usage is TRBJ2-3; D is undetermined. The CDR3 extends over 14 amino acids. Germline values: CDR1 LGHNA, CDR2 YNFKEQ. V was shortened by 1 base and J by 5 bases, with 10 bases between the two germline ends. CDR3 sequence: CASSQVFPRDTQYF. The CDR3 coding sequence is TGTGCCAGCAGCCAAGTGTTCCCCCGAGATACGCAGTATTTT.

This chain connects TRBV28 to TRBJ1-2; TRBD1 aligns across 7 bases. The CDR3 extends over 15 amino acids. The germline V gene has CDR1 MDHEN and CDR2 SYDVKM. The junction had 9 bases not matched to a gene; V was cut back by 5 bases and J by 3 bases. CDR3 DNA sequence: TGTGCCAGCAGTATAAACAGGGGTGAACACTATGGCTACACCTTC. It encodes CASSINRGEHYGYTF.

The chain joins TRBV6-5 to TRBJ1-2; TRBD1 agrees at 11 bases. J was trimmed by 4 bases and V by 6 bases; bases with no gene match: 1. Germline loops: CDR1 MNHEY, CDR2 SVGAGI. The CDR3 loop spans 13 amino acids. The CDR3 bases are TGTGCCAGCAGGGGACAGGGGGTCTATGGCTACACCTTC. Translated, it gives CASRGQGVYGYTF.

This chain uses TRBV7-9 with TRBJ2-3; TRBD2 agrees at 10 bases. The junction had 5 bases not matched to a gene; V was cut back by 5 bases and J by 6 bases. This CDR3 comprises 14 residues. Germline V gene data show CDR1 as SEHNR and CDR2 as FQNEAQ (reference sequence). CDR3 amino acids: CASSRSGRTDTQYF. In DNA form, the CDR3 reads TGTGCCAGCAGCCGTAGCGGGAGGACTGATACGCAGTATTTT.

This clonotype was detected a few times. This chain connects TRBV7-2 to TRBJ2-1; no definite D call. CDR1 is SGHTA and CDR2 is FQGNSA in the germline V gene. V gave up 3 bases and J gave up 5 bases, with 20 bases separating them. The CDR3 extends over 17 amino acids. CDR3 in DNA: TGTGCCAGCAGCTTTCGCCTTGGGCGCCGTTTGGACAATGAGCAGTTCTTC. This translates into CASSFRLGRRLDNEQFF.

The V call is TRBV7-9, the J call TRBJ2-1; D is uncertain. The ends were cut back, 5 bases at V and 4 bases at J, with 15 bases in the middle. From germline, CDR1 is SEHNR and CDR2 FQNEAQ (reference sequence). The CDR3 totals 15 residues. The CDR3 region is CASSTPWSLYNEQFF. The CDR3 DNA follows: TGTGCCAGCAGCACCCCGTGGTCCCTATACAATGAGCAGTTCTTC.

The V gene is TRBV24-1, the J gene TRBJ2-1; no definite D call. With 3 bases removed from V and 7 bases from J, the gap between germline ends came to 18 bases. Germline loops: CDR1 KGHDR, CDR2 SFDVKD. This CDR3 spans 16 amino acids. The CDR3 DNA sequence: TGTGCCACCAGTGATACCGACGGTGAAAGAGGAAATGAGCAGTTCTTC. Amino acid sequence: CATSDTDGERGNEQFF.

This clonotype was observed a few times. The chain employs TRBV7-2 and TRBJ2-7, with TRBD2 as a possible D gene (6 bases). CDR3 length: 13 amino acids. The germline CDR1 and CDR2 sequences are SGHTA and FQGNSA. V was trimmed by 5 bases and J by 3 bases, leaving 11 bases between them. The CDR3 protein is CASSLGLLYEQYF. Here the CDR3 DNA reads TGTGCCAGCAGCCTGGGACTGCTCTACGAGCAGTACTTC.

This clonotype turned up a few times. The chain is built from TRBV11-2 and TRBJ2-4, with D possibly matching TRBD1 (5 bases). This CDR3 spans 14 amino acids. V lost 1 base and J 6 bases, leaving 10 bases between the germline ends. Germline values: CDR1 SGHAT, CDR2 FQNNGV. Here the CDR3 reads CASSLANRRNIQYF. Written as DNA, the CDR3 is TGTGCCAGCAGCTTAGCCAACAGGCGAAACATTCAGTACTTC.

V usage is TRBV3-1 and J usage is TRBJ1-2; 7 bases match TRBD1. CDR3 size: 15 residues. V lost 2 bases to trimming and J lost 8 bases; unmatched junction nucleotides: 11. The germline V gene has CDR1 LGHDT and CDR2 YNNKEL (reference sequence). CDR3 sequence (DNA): TGTGCCAGCAGCCAAACAATGGTGCCAGGGGGAGGCTACACCTTC. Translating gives CASSQTMVPGGGYTF.

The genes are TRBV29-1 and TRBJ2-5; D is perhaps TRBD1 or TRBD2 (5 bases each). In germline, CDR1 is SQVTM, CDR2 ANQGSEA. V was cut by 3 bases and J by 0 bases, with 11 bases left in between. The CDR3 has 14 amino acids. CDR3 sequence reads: CSVDGTRYQETQYF. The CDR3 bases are TGCAGCGTTGACGGGACCCGGTACCAAGAGACCCAGTACTTC.

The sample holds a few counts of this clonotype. The CDR3 nucleotides are TGTGCCAGCAGTTTCGGGACCAGGGAATATGGCTACACCTTC. Protein sequence: CASSFGTREYGYTF. The rearrangement joins TRBV12-3 or TRBV12-4 to TRBJ1-2, with a possible D match to TRBD1 (5 bases). V lost 3 bases, J lost 5 bases, and 13 bases lay in between. The CDR3 loop spans 14 amino acids.

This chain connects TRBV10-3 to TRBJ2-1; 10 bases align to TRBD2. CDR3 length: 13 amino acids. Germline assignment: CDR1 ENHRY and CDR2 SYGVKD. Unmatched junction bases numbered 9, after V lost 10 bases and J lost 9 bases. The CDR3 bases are TGTGCCACCAGGGGGACTAGCGTCGGTGAGCAGTTCTTC. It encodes CATRGTSVGEQFF.

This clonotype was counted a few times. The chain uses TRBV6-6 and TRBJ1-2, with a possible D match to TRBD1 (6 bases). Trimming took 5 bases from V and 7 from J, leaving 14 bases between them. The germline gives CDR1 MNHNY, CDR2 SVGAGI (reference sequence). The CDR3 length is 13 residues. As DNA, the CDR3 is TGTGCCAGCAGTCTACAGGGTTTCCGTGGCTACACCTTC. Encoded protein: CASSLQGFRGYTF.

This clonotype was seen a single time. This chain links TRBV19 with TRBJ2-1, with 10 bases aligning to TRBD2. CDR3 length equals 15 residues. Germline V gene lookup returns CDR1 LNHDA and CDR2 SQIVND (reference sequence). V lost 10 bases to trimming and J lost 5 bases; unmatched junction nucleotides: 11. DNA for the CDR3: TGTGCCACCGGGACTAGCGCCCCGTCTAACAATGAGCAGTTCTTC. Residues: CATGTSAPSNNEQFF.

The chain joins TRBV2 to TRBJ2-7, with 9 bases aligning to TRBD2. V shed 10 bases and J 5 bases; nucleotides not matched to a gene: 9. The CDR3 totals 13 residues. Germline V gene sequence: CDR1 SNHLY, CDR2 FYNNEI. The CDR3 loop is CANLRIAGDEQYF. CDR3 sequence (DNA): TGTGCCAACTTAAGGATAGCGGGAGACGAGCAGTACTTC.

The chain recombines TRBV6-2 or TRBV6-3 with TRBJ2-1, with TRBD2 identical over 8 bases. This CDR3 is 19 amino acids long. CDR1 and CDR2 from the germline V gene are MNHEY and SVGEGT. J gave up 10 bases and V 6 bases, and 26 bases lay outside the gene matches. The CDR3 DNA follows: TGTGCCAGCAGATCCTTAAGGTTTGAATCGGCGGGAGGCCCTACCGAGCAGTTCTTC. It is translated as CASRSLRFESAGGPTEQFF.

The CDR3 sequence: CASSIAIPGQPETEAFF. The CDR3 DNA sequence: TGTGCCAGTAGTATAGCTATTCCGGGACAGCCGGAGACTGAAGCTTTCTTT. The chain employs TRBV19 and TRBJ1-1, with TRBD1 matching over 7 bases. The CDR3 runs 17 residues. The germline gives CDR1 LNHDA, CDR2 SQIVND (reference sequence). V was pared by 1 base and J by 5 bases, with 13 bases of the junction left unmatched. Using reference TRBV19 and TRBJ1-1 for the parts outside the CDR3, the full variable domain is DGGITQSPKYLFRKEGQNVTLSCEQNLNHDAMYWYRQDPGQGLRLIYYSQIVNDFQKGDIAEGYSVSREKKESFPLTVTSAQKNPTAFYLCASSIAIPGQPETEAFFGQGTRLTVV.

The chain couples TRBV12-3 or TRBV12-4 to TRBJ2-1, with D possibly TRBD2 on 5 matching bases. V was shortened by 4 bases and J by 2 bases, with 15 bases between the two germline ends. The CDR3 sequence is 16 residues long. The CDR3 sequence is CASSSPSSDPYNEQFF. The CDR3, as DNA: TGTGCCAGCAGTTCACCTAGCAGTGATCCCTACAATGAGCAGTTCTTC.

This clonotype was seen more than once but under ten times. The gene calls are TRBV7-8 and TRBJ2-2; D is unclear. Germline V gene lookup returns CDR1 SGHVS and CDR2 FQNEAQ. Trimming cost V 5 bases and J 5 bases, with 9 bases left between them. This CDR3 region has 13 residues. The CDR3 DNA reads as TGTGCCAGCAGCACCCACGGAACCGGGGAGCTGTTTTTT. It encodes CASSTHGTGELFF.